Listed below are T cell receptor beta chains from one sample, sequenced in a study of graft-versus-host responses after intestinal transplantation. These receptors are not linked to any known antigen. The assay was immunoSEQ multiplex PCR, and TCRdb's table has in-frame clones only and misses some. The table has some 90,000 clones, 85% to 95% seen once. The sequencing used unstimulated CD8+ T cells sorted from spleen or lymph node cells, collected before transplant. The receptor source for this set is a human donor who was the organ donor for an intestinal transplant. Each CDR3 is given with its conserved first and last residue. The order of the fields is clone size, J gene, D gene, V gene, CDR3 protein, CDR3 DNA. A D gene is named only where the DNA matches it firmly. Size is omitted from some rows. Given values are once, few, many or a class for expanded clones.

NA	TRBJ1-2	NA	TRBV4-3	CASSPRVNYGYTF	TGCGCCAGCAGTCCCAGGGTTAACTATGGCTACACCTTC
NA	TRBJ1-2	NA	TRBV28	CASTLRPGRLEANYGYTF	TGTGCCAGCACCCTGAGGCCTGGAAGGTTAGAAGCTAACTATGGCTACACCTTC
NA	TRBJ1-6	NA	TRBV4-3	CASSQDSPPLHF	TGCGCCAGCAGCCAAGATTCTCCACCCCTCCACTTT
NA	TRBJ1-1	TRBD1	TRBV7-9	CASSPGGQHTEAFF	TGTGCCAGCAGCCCAGGGGGACAGCACACTGAAGCTTTCTTT
NA	TRBJ2-3	NA	TRBV4-3	CASSPVPRGPDTQYF	TGCGCCAGCAGCCCGGTCCCCAGGGGCCCAGATACGCAGTATTTT
NA	TRBJ1-2	TRBD1	TRBV4-1	CASSQDRDREYYGYTF	TGCGCCAGCAGCCAAGACCGGGACAGGGAATACTATGGCTACACCTTC
NA	TRBJ1-5	NA	TRBV5-8	CASSLVSGSNQPQHF	TGTGCCAGCAGCTTGGTATCAGGTAGCAATCAGCCCCAGCATTTT
NA	TRBJ2-7	TRBD1	TRBV2	CASSPHRDSLHEQYF	TGTGCCAGCAGCCCCCACCGGGACAGTTTGCACGAGCAGTACTTC
NA	TRBJ1-2	NA	TRBV7-9	CASSQLGSGDPLYGYTF	TGTGCCAGCAGCCAACTAGGGAGCGGGGATCCACTCTATGGCTACACCTTC
once	TRBJ2-7	TRBD1	TRBV4-1	CASSQSGQGELTYEQYF	TGCGCCAGCAGCCAGAGTGGACAGGGGGAGCTTACCTACGAGCAGTACTTC
NA	TRBJ2-5	TRBD2	TRBV28	CASSSRLAGGGETQYF	TGTGCCAGCAGTTCCCGACTAGCGGGGGGGGGAGAGACCCAGTACTTC
NA	TRBJ2-1	TRBD1	TRBV7-8	CASSLPKTGPSSYNEQFF	TGTGCCAGCAGCTTACCCAAGACAGGGCCGAGCTCCTACAATGAGCAGTTCTTC
NA	TRBJ2-7	TRBD2	TRBV19	CASNAGGAYEQYF	TGTGCCAGTAACGCCGGGGGGGCCTACGAGCAGTACTTC
NA	TRBJ1-6	TRBD1	TRBV4-1	CASSPIGTGLQTPLHF	TGCGCCAGCAGCCCGATTGGGACAGGACTTCAAACACCCCTCCACTTT
NA	TRBJ2-1	NA	TRBV4-2	CASSPAGRGANEQFF	TGTGCCAGCAGCCCCGCGGGGAGGGGGGCGAATGAGCAGTTCTTC
few	TRBJ2-7	TRBD2	TRBV19	CASSINAGTRYSYEQYF	TGTGCCAGTAGTATCAATGCCGGGACTAGATATTCCTACGAGCAGTACTTC
NA	TRBJ2-2	NA	TRBV12-5	CASVDRRDTGELFF	TGTGCTAGTGTAGACAGGCGGGACACCGGGGAGCTGTTTTTT
NA	TRBJ2-2	NA	TRBV7-9	CASSLLATGELFF	TGTGCCAGCAGCTTACTGGCAACCGGGGAGCTGTTTTTT
NA	TRBJ1-1	NA	TRBV5-8	CASSLGHLGTEAFF	TGTGCCAGCAGCTTAGGACACTTGGGGACTGAAGCTTTCTTT
NA	TRBJ1-2	NA	TRBV5-1	CASSFTPVQDGYTF	TGCGCCAGCAGCTTCACCCCGGTTCAGGATGGCTACACCTTC
NA	TRBJ2-1	NA	TRBV27	CASSLDRRNEQFF	TGTGCCAGCAGTCTAGACAGGCGCAATGAGCAGTTCTTC
once	TRBJ1-1	NA	TRBV5-6	CASSLPGVRAISEAFF	TGTGCCAGCAGCTTGCCGGGGGTCAGGGCTATATCTGAAGCTTTCTTT
NA	TRBJ2-1	TRBD2	TRBV7-9	CASSAQTSGGANEQFF	TGTGCCAGCAGCGCCCAGACTAGCGGGGGGGCCAATGAGCAGTTCTTC
NA	TRBJ2-7	NA	TRBV7-2	CASSLGGRGSYEQYF	TGTGCCAGCAGCTTAGGGGGCAGGGGTTCCTACGAGCAGTACTTC
NA	TRBJ2-3	NA	TRBV11-2	CASIDGGSDSTDTQYF	TGTGCCAGCATAGACGGCGGGTCAGATAGCACAGATACGCAGTATTTT
NA	TRBJ1-1	NA	TRBV23-1	CAPAVQGLCHTEAFF	TGCGCGCCAGCAGTACAGGGTTTGTGTCACACTGAAGCTTTCTTT
NA	TRBJ1-4	NA	TRBV4-1	CASSQTNEKLFF	TGCGCCAGCAGCCAGACAAATGAAAAACTGTTTTTT
NA	TRBJ2-1	NA	TRBV11-2	CASSLSSGGQFF	TGTGCCAGCAGCTTAAGCTCGGGGGGCCAGTTCTTC
NA	TRBJ2-7	NA	TRBV7-9	CASSLSTYEQYF	TGTGCCAGCAGCTTGTCTACCTACGAGCAGTACTTC
NA	TRBJ2-3	NA	TRBV30	CAWSVVGLTDTQYF	TGTGCCTGGAGTGTGGTGGGACTCACAGATACGCAGTATTTT
NA	TRBJ2-5	TRBD2	TRBV7-2	CASSLPDLAGGETQYF	TGTGCCAGCAGCTTGCCAGATCTAGCGGGGGGGGAGACCCAGTACTTC
NA	TRBJ2-3	TRBD2	TRBV5-6	CASTKAGGPVTQYF	TGTGCCAGCACCAAAGCGGGGGGACCGGTTACGCAGTATTTT
NA	TRBJ2-5	TRBD2	TRBV2	CANTGTSRETQYF	TGTGCTAACACCGGGACTAGCAGGGAGACCCAGTACTTC
NA	TRBJ1-1	TRBD1	TRBV28	CASSSDRALNTEAFF	TGTGCCAGCAGCTCCGACAGGGCCTTGAACACTGAAGCTTTCTTT
NA	TRBJ2-7	NA	TRBV27	CASSSQGPNYEQYF	TGTGCCAGCAGTTCACAGGGTCCTAACTACGAGCAGTACTTC
NA	TRBJ1-1	NA	TRBV14	CASSQDFTGPFF	TGTGCCAGCAGCCAAGATTTCACAGGGCCCTTCTTT
NA	TRBJ1-1	TRBD1	TRBV4-1	CASSQAGGLTEAFF	TGCGCCAGCAGCCAAGCAGGGGGCCTCACTGAAGCTTTCTTT
NA	TRBJ1-1	NA	TRBV4-1	CASSQGILATEAFF	TGCGCCAGCAGCCAAGGTATTCTGGCCACTGAAGCTTTCTTT
NA	TRBJ1-2	NA	TRBV6-6	CASVGGFLKGYTF	TGTGCCAGCGTCGGGGGGTTCTTAAAAGGCTACACCTTC
once	TRBJ2-5	NA	TRBV2	CASSEELALAETQYF	TGTGCCAGCAGTGAAGAGTTAGCCCTGGCCGAGACCCAGTACTTC
NA	TRBJ1-1	NA	TRBV7-2	CASSFWAANTEAFF	TGTGCCAGCAGCTTCTGGGCAGCTAACACTGAAGCTTTCTTT
once	TRBJ2-5	NA	TRBV4-2	CASSQDIGGRGHQETQYF	TGTGCCAGCAGCCAAGATATAGGCGGGCGGGGGCACCAAGAGACCCAGTACTTC
NA	TRBJ2-2	NA	TRBV5-4	CASSLREELFF	TGTGCCAGCAGCTTGAGAGAGGAGCTGTTTTTT
NA	TRBJ1-5	TRBD1	TRBV27	CASSGQGAFQPQHF	TGTGCCAGCAGTGGACAGGGGGCCTTCCAGCCCCAGCATTTT
NA	TRBJ1-1	NA	TRBV30	CAWSGGAVGAFF	TGTGCCTGGAGCGGCGGGGCGGTAGGGGCTTTCTTT
NA	TRBJ1-2	NA	TRBV13	CASSLRGRRDYGYTF	TGTGCCAGCAGCTTACGCGGCAGACGGGACTATGGCTACACCTTC
NA	TRBJ2-1	TRBD2	TRBV27	CASSLSHGGVLSEQFF	TGTGCCAGCAGTTTATCGCACGGGGGGGTTCTTTCGGAGCAGTTCTTC
NA	TRBJ2-7	NA	TRBV6-5	CASSYRTVHPYYEQYF	TGTGCCAGCAGTTATCGGACAGTTCACCCTTACTACGAGCAGTACTTC